This record concerns one T cell receptor beta chain sequence. The data were taken from a study of blood T cell repertoires in COVID-19. Study information: The cDNA or gDNA used as material had been derived from T cells, B-cell-depleted T cells, or PBMCs.

Study processing details: Estimation of nucleated cell counts was performed using reference gene primer amplification. Measured with immunoSEQ multiplex PCR; TCRdb has only the in-frame clones, and not every one. That table furnishes V, J and clone size, whereas the DNA furnished D and trimming. The sample records hundreds of thousands of clones, around 86% being singletons. This CDR3 region has 14 residues. V was clipped by 4 bases and J by 3 bases; unmatched bases: 3. The germline V gene has CDR1 SEHNR and CDR2 FQNEAQ (reference sequence). The specimen sequenced was peripheral blood. The chain couples TRBV7-9 to TRBJ1-2; TRBD1 aligns across 9 bases. The sequence was obtained from a man aged 50 to 60 with acute or convalescent COVID-19. The CDR3, as DNA: TGTGCCAGCAGCTCGGACAGGGGACACTATGGCTACACCTTC. This encodes CASSSDRGHYGYTF.